The T cell receptor (beta chain) under discussion was sequenced for a study of cytomegalovirus exposure and HLA in healthy donors. For this clone: Its antigen is not known.

Findings and caveats of the study: Presence/absence analyses supposed approximately even sequencing depth among donors. In a later analysis, TCR association rates varied by HLA locus: DRB1 most, HLA-C fewest. Researchers reported in a later analysis that a missense DCLRE1C variant was tied to TCR beta V- and J-gene trimming. A later analysis showed HLA-associated TCR beta chains outstripping equally common others in clonal expansion.

CDR3 length: 14 residues. Germline CDR1 reads MNHNY; CDR2 reads SVGAGI (reference sequence). The trim removed 4 bases at V and 5 bases at J, leaving 4 bases unmatched. PCR involved 60 Vbeta and 13 Jbeta primers. Data came from immunoSEQ multiplex PCR; TCRdb stores just in-frame clones and leaves some out. The profile shows around 180,000 clones, roughly 80% of them singletons. Sequencing was carried out using PBMCs. This clonotype was obtained from a woman between 50 and 59 years old in good health and CMV-seropositive. The chain is built from TRBV6-6 and TRBJ2-1; 8 bases fit TRBD1. CDR3 in amino acids: CASSSPGQDNEQFF. Here the CDR3 DNA reads TGTGCCAGCAGTTCCCCGGGACAGGACAATGAGCAGTTCTTC.